A single sample is the source of the 21 T cell receptor beta chains below, sequenced in a study of cytomegalovirus exposure and HLA in healthy donors. The PCR used 60 Vbeta and 13 Jbeta primers. Profiling relied on immunoSEQ multiplex PCR, and the TCRdb table lists in-frame clones only, not all of them. The sample has roughly 98,000 clones, more than 70% seen once. The specimen was PBMCs. Receptor source: a man younger than 30 in good health and CMV-seropositive.

DNA for the CDR3: TGTGCCAGCAGCCTGGGACAGACTAACCTCTACAATGAGCAGTTCTTC. Its translation is CASSLGQTNLYNEQFF. V gene TRBV6-4 combines with J gene TRBJ2-1; 7 bases agree with TRBD1. V lost 6 bases to trimming and J lost 3 bases; unmatched junction nucleotides: 11. Germline V gene sequence: CDR1 MRHNA, CDR2 SNTAGT. This CDR3 region has 16 residues.

For this clone: One junction end does not reproduce the germline sequence, and a read error may be involved. The chain has TRBV6-6 and TRBJ1-2, with 9 positions matching TRBD1. Germline loops: CDR1 MNHNY, CDR2 SVGAGI (reference sequence). The CDR3 runs to 16 residues. CDR3 nucleotide sequence: TGTGCCAGCAGTAACTCGAACAGGGGGCGGTTCTATGGCTACACCTTC. It codes for CASSNSNRGRFYGYTF.

This chain connects TRBV9 to TRBJ2-5, with 9 nucleotides matching TRBD2. After removal of 0 bases from V and 2 bases from J, the junction contained 5 bases not matched to a gene. Germline V gene data show CDR1 as SGDLS and CDR2 as YYNGEE. The CDR3 contains 16 residues. The CDR3 spells CASSVGNSGGQETQYF. CDR3 nucleotides: TGTGCCAGCAGCGTAGGAAATAGCGGGGGTCAAGAGACCCAGTACTTC.

The chain combines TRBV30 with TRBJ1-2; D is ambiguous. The CDR3 is 13 amino acids. The germline V and J ends were trimmed by 0 bases and 4 bases, with 9 bases remaining between them. The germline V gene encodes CDR1 GTSNPN and CDR2 SVGIG (reference sequence). The CDR3 spells CAWSVLTSYGYTF. DNA for the CDR3: TGTGCCTGGAGTGTTTTAACGAGCTATGGCTACACCTTC.

The chain combines TRBV7-9 with TRBJ2-5; perhaps TRBD2 as D (6 bases). The CDR3 has 15 residues. Germline V gene data show CDR1 as SEHNR and CDR2 as FQNEAQ (reference sequence). The V end lost 4 bases, the J end lost 2 bases, and 14 bases lay between the germline ends. DNA for the CDR3: TGTGCCAGCAGCTCCAATAGTCGGGGGCAAGAGACCCAGTACTTC. Translation gives CASSSNSRGQETQYF.

This chain connects TRBV28 to TRBJ2-7; no clear D. CDR3 length: 12 amino acids. In germline, CDR1 is MDHEN, CDR2 SYDVKM. Between the trimmed V and J ends, which lost 2 bases and 4 bases, there was a span of 6 bases. The CDR3 bases are TGTGCCAGCAGTTTACTGCGTTACGAGCAGTACTTC. Translated, it gives CASSLLRYEQYF.

V gene TRBV6-6 combines with J gene TRBJ2-7; D is perhaps TRBD2 (7 bases). The CDR3 runs to 15 residues. V gave up 2 bases and J gave up 4 bases, with 15 bases separating them. Germline CDR1 is MNHNY and CDR2 is SVGAGI (reference sequence). CDR3 residues: CASSYPGEGVYEQYF. The CDR3 nucleotides read TGTGCCAGCAGTTACCCCGGGGAGGGGGTTTACGAGCAGTACTTC.

The genes are TRBV6-4 and TRBJ2-3; 8 bases match TRBD2. V was clipped by 3 bases and J by 0 bases; unmatched bases: 2. There are 15 residues in the CDR3. Looked up from germline, CDR1 is MRHNA and CDR2 is SNTAGT. As DNA, the CDR3 is TGTGCCAGCAGTGATCGGGGGGGGAGCACAGATACGCAGTATTTT. Its protein is CASSDRGGSTDTQYF.

The rearrangement links TRBV7-7 to TRBJ2-2; TRBD1 is a possible D gene (8 bases). The V gene lost 5 bases and the J gene lost 4 bases, with 20 bases spanning the gap. The germline CDR1 and CDR2 sequences are SSHAT and FNYEAQ (reference sequence). CDR3 size: 17 residues. As DNA, the CDR3 is TGTGCCAGCAGCGAACAGGGGGGGAGTGGGTCCACCGGGGAGCTGTTTTTT. Protein: CASSEQGGSGSTGELFF.

The J gene is TRBJ2-7, the V gene TRBV18, with D possibly matching TRBD2 (5 bases). The CDR3 has 14 residues. The V end was cut by 6 bases, the J end by 5 bases, with 17 bases between. The germline V gene has CDR1 KGHSH and CDR2 LQKENI. The CDR3 here is CASSQGGPPNEQYF. The CDR3 DNA follows: TGTGCCAGCTCGCAAGGCGGGCCGCCCAACGAGCAGTACTTC.

The chain carries TRBV6-1 and TRBJ2-7; D possibly corresponds to TRBD1 (7 bases). Trimming left V 1 base short and J 2 bases short, with 15 bases between. This CDR3 region has 16 residues. The germline V gene encodes CDR1 MNHNS and CDR2 SASEGT. The chain's CDR3 is CASSEDAGGHPYEQYF. CDR3 nucleotide sequence: TGTGCCAGCAGTGAAGATGCAGGGGGGCACCCCTACGAGCAGTACTTC.

This sequence joins TRBV27 and TRBJ2-2; 7 bases fit TRBD1. This CDR3 is built from 15 residues. With V trimmed by 5 bases and J by 1 base, 4 bases remained unmatched. The V gene's germline CDR1 is MNHEY and CDR2 SMNVEV (reference sequence). CDR3: CASSRQGWNTGELFF. The DNA for the CDR3 is TGTGCCAGCAGTCGACAGGGTTGGAACACCGGGGAGCTGTTTTTT.

This clone was counted a few times. The chain carries TRBV6-6 and TRBJ2-2; 7 bases fit TRBD1. CDR1 and CDR2 (germline): MNHNY, SVGAGI (reference sequence). There are 12 residues in the CDR3. V lost 4 bases and J lost 12; bases outside the gene matches: 5. CDR3 nucleotide sequence: TGTGCCAGCAGTTCCCCGGACAGGAAGCTGTTTTTT. It translates to CASSSPDRKLFF.

The V gene is TRBV4-1, the J gene TRBJ1-5; D remains unclear. The ends were cut back, 1 base at V and 7 bases at J, with 8 bases in the middle. The CDR3 has 13 amino acids. The germline CDR1 and CDR2 sequences are MGHRA and YSYEKL. The CDR3 protein is CASSQVVLQPQHF. DNA for the CDR3: TGCGCCAGCAGCCAAGTTGTGTTACAGCCCCAGCATTTT.

Only one count was recorded for this clone. The chain joins TRBV6-6 to TRBJ2-7, with 11 bases fitting TRBD1. The CDR3 extends over 16 amino acids. CDR1 MNHNY and CDR2 SVGAGI come from the germline V gene (reference sequence). V was clipped by 4 bases and J by 3 bases; unmatched bases: 8. The CDR3 reads CASSWGDRGSNYEQYF. CDR3 bases: TGTGCCAGCAGTTGGGGGGACAGGGGGTCGAACTACGAGCAGTACTTC.

The V call is TRBV27, the J call TRBJ1-6, with D perhaps matching TRBD1 (6 bases). This CDR3 spans 15 amino acids. V was clipped by 2 bases and J by 6 bases, with 11 bases between them. CDR1 and CDR2 from the germline V gene are MNHEY and SMNVEV (reference sequence). CDR3 in amino acids: CASSLMGAGNSPLHF. DNA of the CDR3: TGTGCCAGCAGTTTAATGGGGGCCGGTAATTCACCCCTCCACTTT.

The chain employs TRBV6-1 and TRBJ1-6; D is perhaps TRBD1 (5 bases). The CDR3 extends over 14 amino acids. Trimming removed 7 bases from V and 4 bases from J, with 11 bases in between. Germline values: CDR1 MNHNS, CDR2 SASEGT. This CDR3 is CASTPTAYNSPLHF. In DNA form, the CDR3 reads TGTGCCAGCACCCCGACAGCATATAATTCACCCCTCCACTTT.

V and J are TRBV14 and TRBJ2-7; D gene ambiguous. The germline CDR1 and CDR2 sequences are SGHDN and FVKESK. The CDR3 loop spans 15 amino acids. The germline V and J ends were trimmed by 4 bases and 1 base, with 14 bases remaining between them. CDR3 coding DNA: TGTGCCAGCAGCCCCAAAAATCACGGGTCCTACGAGCAGTACTTC. It codes for CASSPKNHGSYEQYF.

The gene calls are TRBV25-1 and TRBJ2-1; 7 bases are shared with TRBD2. Per germline, CDR1 MGHDK and CDR2 SYGVNS. V was pared by 3 bases and J by 10 bases, with 6 bases of the junction left unmatched. This CDR3 comprises 13 residues. The CDR3 DNA reads as TGTGCCAGCAGTGACACCTTAGCGGGCGAGCAGTTCTTC. It yields the protein CASSDTLAGEQFF.

The chain has TRBV11-2 and TRBJ2-1; 7 positions agree with TRBD1. V was clipped by 5 bases and J by 5 bases; unmatched bases: 3. The CDR3 has 13 amino acids. Per germline, CDR1 SGHAT and CDR2 FQNNGV. DNA for the CDR3: TGTGCCAGCAGCCTGGACAGGAACAATGAGCAGTTCTTC. This translates into CASSLDRNNEQFF.

The chain joins TRBV5-6 to TRBJ2-5, with no clear D. CDR3 size: 11 residues. The V end was cut by 1 base, the J end by 5 bases, with 3 bases between. The germline V gene encodes CDR1 SGHDT and CDR2 YYEEEE. This CDR3 reads CASSLRETQYF. CDR3 sequence (DNA): TGTGCCAGCAGCTTGCGGGAGACCCAGTACTTC.